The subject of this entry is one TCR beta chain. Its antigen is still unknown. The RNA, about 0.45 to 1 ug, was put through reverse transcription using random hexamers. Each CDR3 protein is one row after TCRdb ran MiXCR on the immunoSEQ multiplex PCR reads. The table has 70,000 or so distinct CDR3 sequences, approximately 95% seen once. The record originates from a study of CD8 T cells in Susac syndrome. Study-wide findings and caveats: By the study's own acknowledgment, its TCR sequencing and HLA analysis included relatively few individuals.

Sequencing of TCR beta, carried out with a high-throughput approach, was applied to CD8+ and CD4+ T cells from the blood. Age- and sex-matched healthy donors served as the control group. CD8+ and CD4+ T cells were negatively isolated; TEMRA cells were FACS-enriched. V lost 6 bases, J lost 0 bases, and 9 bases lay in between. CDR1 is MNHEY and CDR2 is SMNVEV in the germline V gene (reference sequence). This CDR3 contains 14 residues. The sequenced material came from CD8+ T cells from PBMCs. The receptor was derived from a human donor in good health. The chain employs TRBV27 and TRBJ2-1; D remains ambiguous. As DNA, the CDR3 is TGTGCCAGCAGCCACAAGAGCTCCTACAATGAGCAGTTCTTC. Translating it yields CASSHKSSYNEQFF.